The next 21 T cell receptor beta chains were all read from a single sample in a study of T cells in Graves' hyperthyroidism and ophthalmopathy. RNA transcripts served as the template for amplifying TCR beta CDR3 regions. During a first-round RT-PCR of the TCR CDR3, the HTBI primer set was used. TCRdb ran MiXCR on the multiplex PCR reads and lists one entry per CDR3 protein. The table includes fewer than 750,000 distinct CDR3 sequences, about 45% detected once. Sequenced input: peripheral blood or thyroid tissue (not recorded which). The receptors were sampled from a woman aged 18-29 years with Graves' hyperthyroidism.

This clonotype was counted a few times. This chain links TRBV18 with TRBJ1-1, with a weak D call TRBD1 (5 bases). This CDR3 contains 14 residues. V dropped 1 base and J dropped 3 bases, with 9 bases sitting between them. The germline V gene encodes CDR1 KGHSH and CDR2 LQKENI. The CDR3 is CASSPQGKDTEAFF. CDR3 DNA sequence: TGTGCCAGCTCACCACAGGGGAAGGACACTGAAGCTTTCTTT.

The chain joins TRBV5-1 to TRBJ2-5; D might be TRBD2 (7 bases). Trimming took off 7 bases at V and 2 bases at J, with 15 bases between the two ends. In germline, CDR1 is SGHRS, CDR2 YFSETQ. The CDR3 totals 14 residues. The CDR3: CASAGGGGQETQYF. DNA for the CDR3: TGCGCCAGCGCCGGCGGGGGCGGGCAAGAGACCCAGTACTTC.

The gene calls are TRBV6-5 and TRBJ1-3, with D hard to call. Trimming removed 6 bases at V and 4 bases at J, with 19 bases between. There are 16 residues in the CDR3. Germline values: CDR1 MNHEY, CDR2 SVGAGI. The CDR3 bases are TGTGCCAGCAGCCAAACTCGGACGCCGACCGGAAACACCATATATTTT. As protein: CASSQTRTPTGNTIYF.

A single count supports this clonotype. Written as DNA, the CDR3 is TGTGCCAGCTGCACCCGGGCCTACGAGCAGTACTTC. Amino acid sequence: CASCTRAYEQYF. V gene TRBV7-2 combines with J gene TRBJ2-7, with D uncertain. V lost 8 bases, J lost 2 bases, and 10 bases lay in between. CDR3 length: 12 amino acids. CDR1 and CDR2 from the germline V gene are SGHTA and FQGNSA. Based on the CDR3 plus reference TRBV7-2 and TRBJ2-7, the full variable domain is GAGVSQSPSNKVTEKGKDVELRCDPISGHTALYWYRQSLGQGLEFLIYFQGNSAPDKSGLPSDRFSAERTGGSVSTLTIQRTQQEDSAVYLCASCTRAYEQYFGPGTRLTVT.

This clonotype was seen more than once but under ten times. A much larger clonotype is one base distant, so this may be a read error. The genes are TRBV7-9 and TRBJ1-2; 7 bases map to TRBD1. The CDR3 is 14 amino acids. CDR1 and CDR2 (germline): SEHNR, FQNEAQ (reference sequence). In DNA form, the CDR3 reads TGTGCCGGCAGAAGAAACAGGGGTCCGTATGGCTACACCTTC. It codes for CAGRRNRGPYGYTF.

The V call is TRBV15, the J call TRBJ2-1; 9 nucleotides line up with TRBD2. This CDR3 region has 15 residues. The germline V gene encodes CDR1 LNHNV and CDR2 YYDKDF (reference sequence). J was trimmed by 3 bases and V by 0 bases; bases with no gene match: 0. The CDR3 sequence is CATSRDSGSYNEQFF. The CDR3 nucleotides are TGTGCCACCAGCAGAGATAGCGGGAGCTACAATGAGCAGTTCTTC.

Only a few counts were recorded for this clonotype. The chain links TRBV27 to TRBJ2-7; D may be TRBD1 or TRBD2 (6 bases each). The end of the DNA aligns better with TRBJ2-1, so the J call may be wrong. The CDR3 runs to 13 residues. Looked up from germline, CDR1 is MNHEY and CDR2 is SMNVEV (reference sequence). This CDR3 is CASSLRGDNEQFF. For the CDR3, the DNA is TGTGCCAGCAGTTTAAGGGGGGACAATGAGCAGTTCTTC.

This clonotype has ten or more counts. The chain has TRBV20-1 and TRBJ2-7; D ambiguous. V was shortened by 5 bases and J by 5 bases, with 10 bases between the two germline ends. The CDR3 sequence is 11 residues long. Germline V lookup: CDR1 DFQATT, CDR2 SNEGSKA (reference sequence). The chain's CDR3 is CSAFRVDEQYF. Here the CDR3 DNA reads TGCAGTGCTTTTAGGGTAGACGAGCAGTACTTC.

The chain links TRBV2 to TRBJ2-7; the match to TRBD2 covers 7 bases. Germline lookup yields CDR1 SNHLY and CDR2 FYNNEI. This CDR3 region has 13 residues. V gave up 2 bases and J gave up 5 bases; unmatched junction bases: 3. The CDR3 bases are TGTGCCAGCAGTGAATCGGGGGGACACGAGCAGTACTTC. This codes for CASSESGGHEQYF.

The V and J genes are TRBV20-1 and TRBJ1-2; tentatively, D is TRBD1 (6 bases). CDR1 and CDR2 from the germline V gene are DFQATT and SNEGSKA (reference sequence). CDR3 size: 16 residues. V was clipped by 6 bases and J by 0 bases, with 20 bases between them. The CDR3 here is CSAPSAGGGANYGYTF. The DNA for the CDR3 is TGCAGTGCCCCCAGTGCGGGGGGCGGAGCTAACTATGGCTACACCTTC.

The V call is TRBV14, the J call TRBJ2-3, with TRBD2 matching over 12 bases. The CDR3 runs 15 residues. Germline V gene sequence: CDR1 SGHDN, CDR2 FVKESK. The V segment lost 1 base and the J segment 8 bases; nucleotides outside the gene matches: 4. CDR3 DNA: TGTGCCAGCAGCCAAGGACTAGCGGGAGAGGGTACGCAGTATTTT. Amino acid sequence: CASSQGLAGEGTQYF.

This chain joins TRBV2 and TRBJ2-5, with 7 bases matching TRBD2. The CDR3 covers 11 residues. The V and J ends lost 8 bases and 6 bases, in that order; junction bases with no gene match: 3. CDR1 and CDR2 (germline): SNHLY, FYNNEI. The CDR3 DNA reads as TGTGCCAGCGCCGGGGGGAAGACCCAGTACTTC. Translating it yields CASAGGKTQYF.

The chain has TRBV18 and TRBJ1-2, with D possibly matching TRBD1 (5 bases). From germline, CDR1 is KGHSH and CDR2 LQKENI. The CDR3 loop spans 13 amino acids. V shed 2 bases and J shed 9 bases, with 13 bases lying between them. Written as DNA, the CDR3 is TGTGCCAGCTCACCAAGGCAGGAGGGGAGCTACACCTTC. Protein product: CASSPRQEGSYTF.

This clonotype was seen at least ten times. The chain links TRBV11-2 to TRBJ2-2; TRBD2 matches at 10 bases. This CDR3 has 19 residues. The V and J ends lost 1 base and 5 bases, in that order; junction bases with no gene match: 13. The germline CDR1 and CDR2 sequences are SGHAT and FQNNGV. DNA for the CDR3: TGTGCCAGCAGCTTAGCCGCAGGGTGGCTAGCGGGAGCTACCGGGGAGCTGTTTTTT. Translation: CASSLAAGWLAGATGELFF.

The genes are TRBV28 and TRBJ2-5; 9 bases map to TRBD1. With 7 bases clipped from V and 7 bases from J, the junction kept 10 bases outside the gene matches. The CDR3 covers 14 residues. CDR1 is MDHEN, CDR2 SYDVKM, per germline. The CDR3 loop reads CASTTGGTGWTQYF. The CDR3 nucleotides are TGTGCCAGCACCACAGGGGGCACGGGTTGGACCCAGTACTTC.

The chain combines TRBV7-2 with TRBJ2-7, with 7 bases fitting TRBD1. The CDR3 has 14 amino acids. Germline V CDR1 and CDR2: SGHTA, FQGNSA. After removal of 7 bases from V and 6 bases from J, the junction contained 12 bases not matched to a gene. The chain's CDR3 is CASTRQGRVAEQYF. The CDR3 DNA reads TGTGCCAGCACCAGACAGGGACGGGTTGCCGAGCAGTACTTC.

This clonotype was observed a few times. A single base separates this from a much larger clone, so it may be a read error. The chain has TRBV5-5 and TRBJ1-2; a possible D gene is TRBD1 (5 bases). This CDR3 is 14 amino acids long. The germline CDR1 and CDR2 sequences are SGHKS and YYEKEE (reference sequence). CDR3 coding DNA: TGTGCCTGCAGCCGAGTGCAGGGCCCCTATGGCTACACCTTC. Encoded protein: CACSRVQGPYGYTF.

In its sample, this clonotype was seen once. This chain joins TRBV29-1 and TRBJ2-7, with 7 bases that match TRBD1. With V trimmed by 0 bases and J by 3 bases, 8 bases remained unmatched. The germline V gene has CDR1 SQVTM and CDR2 ANQGSEA. The CDR3 is 15 residues long. The CDR3 protein is CSVEEGQYRGYEQYF. CDR3 DNA sequence: TGCAGCGTTGAAGAGGGACAGTACCGAGGCTACGAGCAGTACTTC.

The chain is built from TRBV24-1 and TRBJ2-3; TRBD1 matches at 9 bases. CDR1 KGHDR and CDR2 SFDVKD come from the germline V gene. The CDR3 runs 16 residues. V gave up 4 bases and J gave up 0 bases; unmatched junction bases: 4. The CDR3 loop is CATSEMGQGSTDTQYF. For the CDR3, the DNA is TGTGCCACCAGTGAAATGGGACAGGGAAGCACAGATACGCAGTATTTT.

This rearrangement joins TRBV7-9 to TRBJ2-6, with D perhaps TRBD1 (6 bases). The V gene's germline CDR1 is SEHNR and CDR2 FQNEAQ (reference sequence). Trimming shortened V by 1 base and J by 11 bases, and 15 bases separated the two germline ends. The CDR3 length is 15 residues. CDR3 DNA sequence: TGTGCCAGCAGCTTAGTGGGTGCAGGGGTCTACGTCCTGACTTTC. Translated, it gives CASSLVGAGVYVLTF.

This chain connects TRBV2 to TRBJ2-7; D possibly corresponds to TRBD2 (5 bases). This CDR3 has 14 amino acids. Germline CDR1 is SNHLY and CDR2 is FYNNEI. The V gene lost 3 bases and the J gene lost 7 bases, with 16 bases spanning the gap. The CDR3 DNA follows: TGTGCCAGCAGTGACTCGGGGAACACCGGGGAGCAGTACTTC. Translation: CASSDSGNTGEQYF.